Reported below is one T cell receptor (beta chain). TCRdb's copy holds only in-frame clones and misses some; the assay was immunoSEQ multiplex PCR. The sample contains 150,000 to 180,000 clones, about 88% of which appear only once. These data are taken from a study of T cell responses to AZD1222 COVID-19 vaccine. CDR3 length equals 15 residues. Trimming took off 4 bases at V and 4 bases at J, with 13 bases between the two ends. The germline CDR1 and CDR2 sequences are KGHDR and SFDVKD. The sample in question was peripheral blood, obtained on day 0 of AZD1222 vaccination. The TCR sequence derives from an adult in good health. The genes are TRBV24-1 and TRBJ1-3; TRBD1 is a possible D gene (5 bases). CDR3 in amino acids: CATSDPRQGGNTIYF. CDR3 coding DNA: TGTGCCACCAGTGACCCACGGCAGGGCGGAAACACCATATATTTT.